These 21 T cell receptor beta chains were sequenced from one sample in a study of tissue T cells after allogeneic stem cell transplantation. The repertoire was sequenced with immunoSEQ multiplex PCR; TCRdb's copy has only in-frame clones and lacks some. The data contain just over 20,000 clones, about 70% of them singletons. The sequencing sample was made of blood. The receptors here all came from a female BALB/c mouse in good health. Mice of this strain are of MHC haplotype H2-d.

The table lists this clone with a few counts. Here the gene names and germline are mouse. The read terminates 1 residue before the CDR3 end, so the remaining end is supplied by the germline J gene. This chain connects TRBV19 to TRBJ2-7; 7 bases are shared with TRBD1. After removal of 4 bases from V and 0 bases from J, the junction contained 4 bases not matched to a gene. The CDR3 runs 14 residues. Germline CDR1 and CDR2: FNHDT and SITEND (reference sequence). Here the CDR3 reads CASSPTGSSYEQYF. The covered CDR3 bases are TGTGCCAGCAGTCCGACAGGGAGCTCCTATGAACAGTAC.

This clone has a handful of counts. All gene names here are mouse names. The CDR3 is cut off 1 residue early in the read; its end comes from the germline J gene. The chain recombines TRBV3 with TRBJ2-2, with TRBD1 identical over 7 bases. This CDR3 comprises 14 residues. Germline CDR1 SNHLY, CDR2 FYNGKV (reference sequence). Unmatched junction bases numbered 2, after V lost 6 bases and J lost 1 base. This chain's CDR3 is CASSRDRNTGQLYF. The sequenced CDR3 bases are TGTGCCAGCAGTCGGGACAGAAACACCGGGCAGCTCTAC.

This clone was detected only once. Gene names refer to mouse genes. The read gets to within 1 residue of the CDR3 end, and the germline J gene fills in the rest. The chain joins TRBV5 to TRBJ1-4, with D possibly being TRBD1 (5 bases). The CDR3 runs 16 residues. The V gene's germline CDR1 is LGHNA and CDR2 YNLKQL (reference sequence). Deletions cut 1 base from V and 0 bases from J, with 9 bases between. CDR3 bases read: TGTGCCAGCAGCCAAGCCGGGACTTTTTCCAACGAAAGATTATTT. It codes for CASSQAGTFSNERLF. The entire CDR3 sequence reads CASSQAGTFSNERLFF.

Of note for this clone: Mouse gene names apply. Read coverage stops 1 residue before the CDR3 terminus; the germline J gene supplies the remainder. The chain joins TRBV19 to TRBJ2-4; D is perhaps TRBD1 or TRBD2 (5 bases each). The V gene's germline CDR1 is FNHDT and CDR2 SITEND (reference sequence). Trimming cost V 2 bases and J 0 bases, with 13 bases left between them. The CDR3 is made up of 16 amino acids. The CDR3 loop is CASSITGRLSQNTLYF. The sequenced CDR3 bases are TGTGCCAGCAGTATTACGGGGCGTCTAAGTCAAAACACCTTGTAC.

This clone showed up just a few times. Gene names and germline refer to mouse. The sample has other DNA sequences that encode this CDR3 too. This CDR3 is CGARDRGSSYEQYF. The CDR3 DNA, read in part, is TGTGGTGCTAGGGATCGGGGGAGCTCCTATGAACAGTAC. The chain uses TRBV20 and TRBJ2-7, with D possibly being TRBD1 or TRBD2 (5 bases each). The read stops 1 residue short of the end of the CDR3; the missing end is completed from the germline J gene. There are 14 residues in the CDR3. The ends were cut back, 0 bases at V and 0 bases at J, with 9 bases in the middle. Germline loops: CDR1 GFQATS, CDR2 STVNSAI.

As concerns this clone: Germline and genes: mouse. Sequencing ends 1 residue short of the CDR3 end; the germline J gene provides the rest. The genes are TRBV1 and TRBJ2-3, with unresolved D. Trimming removed 0 bases from V and 1 base from J, with 5 bases in between. Germline V gives CDR1 NSQYPW, CDR2 LRSPGD (reference sequence). The CDR3 covers 14 residues. The CDR3 protein is CTCSADAGAETLYF. The sequenced part of the CDR3 DNA is TGCACCTGCAGTGCAGATGCCGGTGCAGAAACGCTGTAT. Supplemented by reference TRBV1 and TRBJ2-3, the full variable domain reads VTLLEQNPRWRLVPRGQAVNLRCILKNSQYPWMSWYQQDLQKQLQWLFTLRSPGDKEVKSLPGADYLATRVTDTELRLQVANMSQGRTLYCTCSADAGAETLYFGSGTRLTVL.

There are a few counts of this clone. Mouse names are used for the genes. The read gets to within 1 residue of the CDR3 end, and the germline J gene fills in the rest. The V and J genes are TRBV19 and TRBJ2-7, with D perhaps matching TRBD1 (6 bases). The germline V gene encodes CDR1 FNHDT and CDR2 SITEND (reference sequence). Trimming pared 5 bases from V and 3 bases from J, leaving 12 bases between. This CDR3 region has 13 residues. CDR3 loop: CASRTPDSYEQYF. The CDR3 bases that were read are TGTGCCAGCAGAACCCCGGACAGCTATGAACAGTAC.

This clone was counted between two and nine times. Gene names and germline refer to mouse. Read data end 1 residue before the CDR3 end; the end is taken from the germline J gene. The chain employs TRBV1 and TRBJ1-4; no clear D. V gave up 4 bases and J gave up 5 bases, with 5 bases separating them. Per the germline V gene, CDR1 is NSQYPW and CDR2 is LRSPGD (reference sequence). The CDR3 covers 12 residues. The covered CDR3 bases are TGCACCTGCAGTGGACCGAACGAAAGATTATTT. It codes for CTCSGPNERLF. From start to end, the CDR3 is CTCSGPNERLFF.

With respect to this clone: Germline and genes here are mouse. CDR3 bases read: TGTGCCAGCAGTGATTCTGGGGAAAACACCTTGTAC. Its protein product is CASSDSGENTLY. The entire CDR3 is CASSDSGENTLYF. The chain recombines TRBV13-3 with TRBJ2-4, with D perhaps TRBD2 (6 bases). The read gets to within 1 residue of the CDR3 end, and the germline J gene fills in the rest. The CDR3 has 13 amino acids. The V end was cut by 1 base, the J end by 4 bases, with 7 bases between. Per the germline V gene, CDR1 is NNHDY and CDR2 is SYVADS.

As concerns this clone: The gene symbols are mouse symbols. With the read ending 1 residue before the CDR3 end, the germline J gene is used to fill in that end. The chain carries TRBV2 and TRBJ2-1, with 7 bases lining up with TRBD2. Germline values: CDR1 LGHNA, CDR2 YSYQKL. Losses at the gene ends were 0 bases for V and 6 bases for J; bases not matched to a gene: 5. The CDR3 spans 15 residues. The CDR3 spells CASSQDTGGIAEQFF. Incomplete CDR3 DNA: TGTGCCAGCAGCCAAGATACGGGGGGGATTGCTGAGCAGTTC.

Concerning this clone: The genes are named according to mouse. The read terminates 1 residue before the CDR3 end, so the remaining end is supplied by the germline J gene. The chain recombines TRBV2 with TRBJ2-7; possibly TRBD1 for D (5 bases). The V end lost 0 bases, the J end lost 6 bases, and 6 bases lay between the germline ends. From germline, CDR1 is LGHNA and CDR2 YSYQKL. The CDR3 has 12 amino acids. The CDR3 is CASSQDRVEQYF. The DNA read from the CDR3 is TGTGCCAGCAGCCAAGACAGGGTTGAACAGTAC.

Worth noting for this clone: Gene names and germline refer to mouse. The missing CDR3 end, 1 residue past where the read stops, is filled in from the germline J gene. The chain recombines TRBV13-1 with TRBJ2-5; D is perhaps TRBD2 (6 bases). Germline CDR1 and CDR2: NSHNY and SYGAGN. This CDR3 is 13 amino acids long. Trimming took off 3 bases at V and 4 bases at J, with 9 bases between the two ends. CDR3 DNA, as far as it was read: TGTGCCAGCAGTGGGCTGGGGAAAGACACCCAGTAC. Translating it yields CASSGLGKDTQY. The full CDR3 sequence reads CASSGLGKDTQYF.

This clone was seen a handful of times. Gene labels here are mouse ones. The CDR3 is cut off 1 residue early in the read; its end comes from the germline J gene. The chain carries TRBV4 and TRBJ2-7, with 12 bases matching TRBD1. The ends lost 5 bases at V and 6 bases at J; junction bases unmatched: 5. Looked up from germline, CDR1 is LGHDT and CDR2 is YNNKQL (reference sequence). The CDR3 length is 14 residues. The sequenced part of the CDR3 DNA is TGTGCCAGCAGCCCCCGGGACAGGGGGCGTGAACAGTAC. Its protein product is CASSPRDRGREQY. The full-length CDR3 reads as CASSPRDRGREQYF.

In the case of this clone: Mouse names are used for the genes. The read ends 1 residue before the CDR3 terminus; that terminus is restored from the germline J gene. The gene calls are TRBV24 and TRBJ2-3; tentatively, D is TRBD1 (5 bases). This CDR3 has 16 residues. V was trimmed by 2 bases and J by 0 bases, leaving 12 bases between them. CDR1 and CDR2 from the germline V gene are KGHTA and FRNEEI. The chain's CDR3 is CASSLGRENSAETLYF. The DNA read from the CDR3 is TGTGCCAGCAGTCTGGGCAGGGAAAATAGTGCAGAAACGCTGTAT.

Worth noting for this clone: Gene names are the mouse ones. The read falls 1 residue short of the CDR3 end, and the missing part is taken from the germline J gene. This rearrangement joins TRBV1 to TRBJ2-7; possible D gene TRBD1, 6 bases. Trimming left V 5 bases short and J 7 bases short, with 15 bases between. The germline gives CDR1 NSQYPW, CDR2 LRSPGD (reference sequence). CDR3 length: 13 residues. The CDR3 DNA, read in part, is TGCACCTGCAGTCCTCCGGGACATTGGGAACAGTAC. It translates to CTCSPPGHWEQY. In full, the CDR3 reads CTCSPPGHWEQYF. Full variable domain (rest looked up from reference TRBV1 and TRBJ2-7): VTLLEQNPRWRLVPRGQAVNLRCILKNSQYPWMSWYQQDLQKQLQWLFTLRSPGDKEVKSLPGADYLATRVTDTELRLQVANMSQGRTLYCTCSPPGHWEQYFGPGTRLTVL.

Remarks on this clone: Here the gene names and germline are mouse. The read ends 1 residue before the CDR3 terminus; that terminus is restored from the germline J gene. The chain recombines TRBV13-2 with TRBJ1-1, with 8 nucleotides matching TRBD1. Germline values: CDR1 NNHNN, CDR2 SYGAGS (reference sequence). The CDR3 loop spans 13 amino acids. V trimming: 3 bases; J trimming: 4 bases; junction bases outside the gene matches: 2. Incomplete CDR3 DNA: TGTGCCAGCGGTGGGACAGGGACCACAGAAGTCTTC. It is translated as CASGGTGTTEVF. Given in full, the CDR3 is CASGGTGTTEVFF.

Concerning this clone itself: The genes and germline here are from mouse. The read ends 1 residue before the CDR3 terminus; that terminus is restored from the germline J gene. This sequence joins TRBV2 and TRBJ2-1; 12 positions agree with TRBD2. Losses at the gene ends were 5 bases for V and 7 bases for J; bases not matched to a gene: 3. This CDR3 is 14 amino acids long. Germline assignment: CDR1 LGHNA and CDR2 YSYQKL. The CDR3 bases that were read are TGTGCCAGCAGCTTCGGACTGGGGGGGGCTGAGCAGTTC. This sequence encodes CASSFGLGGAEQF. The entire CDR3 reads CASSFGLGGAEQFF.

On this clone itself: Any gene name here is a mouse gene name. The DNA ends 1 residue before the CDR3 does, and the rest of the CDR3 is filled in from the germline J gene. The same CDR3 can be traced to other DNA sequences in this sample. The chain is built from TRBV1 and TRBJ2-3, with D hard to call. Germline assignment: CDR1 NSQYPW and CDR2 LRSPGD (reference sequence). The V end was cut by 3 bases, the J end by 0 bases, with 4 bases between. The CDR3 loop spans 13 amino acids. CDR3 bases read: TGCACCTGCAGTGCCGGTAGTGCAGAAACGCTGTAT. Translating gives CTCSAGSAETLY. The whole CDR3 protein reads CTCSAGSAETLYF.

For this clone: The gene symbols are mouse symbols. The read ends 1 residue before the CDR3 terminus; that terminus is restored from the germline J gene. V is TRBV13-2 and J is TRBJ2-4, with D uncertain. Germline CDR1 is NNHNN and CDR2 is SYGAGS (reference sequence). Trimming cost V 0 bases and J 7 bases, with 6 bases left between them. CDR3 length equals 12 residues. The CDR3 bases that were read are TGTGCCAGCGGTGATGCGTTGGACACCTTGTAC. Amino acid sequence: CASGDALDTLY. The entire CDR3 sequence reads CASGDALDTLYF.

Of note for this clone: Genes and germline are mouse. Coverage ceases 1 residue before the CDR3 finishes, and the germline J gene fills in the end. This chain joins TRBV13-3 and TRBJ1-4; TRBD1 agrees at 9 bases. Germline-derived CDR1 and CDR2 are NNHDY and SYVADS. V shed 5 bases, J shed 7 bases, and the junction held 6 bases outside the gene matches. The CDR3 length is 14 residues. This chain's CDR3 is CASRPDRGGERLFF. The sequenced part of the CDR3 DNA is TGTGCCAGCAGGCCTGACAGGGGGGGCGAAAGATTATTT. The whole variable domain, remainder taken from reference TRBV13-3 and TRBJ1-4, is EAAVTQSPRSKVAVTGGKVTLSCHQTNNHDYMYWYRQDTGHGLRLIHYSYVADSTEKGDIPDGYKASRPSQENFSLILELASLSQTAVYFCASRPDRGGERLFFGHGTKLSVL.

As for this clone: Each gene name is a mouse one. The missing CDR3 end, 1 residue past where the read stops, is filled in from the germline J gene. The V call is TRBV5, the J call TRBJ1-1, with 8 bases aligning to TRBD1. Per the germline V gene, CDR1 is LGHNA and CDR2 is YNLKQL (reference sequence). The CDR3 contains 15 residues. The V and J ends lost 3 bases and 1 base, in that order; junction bases with no gene match: 4. CDR3 sequence: CASSQNRGGNTEVFF. The CDR3 DNA, read in part, is TGTGCCAGCAGCCAGAACAGGGGGGGGAACACAGAAGTCTTC.